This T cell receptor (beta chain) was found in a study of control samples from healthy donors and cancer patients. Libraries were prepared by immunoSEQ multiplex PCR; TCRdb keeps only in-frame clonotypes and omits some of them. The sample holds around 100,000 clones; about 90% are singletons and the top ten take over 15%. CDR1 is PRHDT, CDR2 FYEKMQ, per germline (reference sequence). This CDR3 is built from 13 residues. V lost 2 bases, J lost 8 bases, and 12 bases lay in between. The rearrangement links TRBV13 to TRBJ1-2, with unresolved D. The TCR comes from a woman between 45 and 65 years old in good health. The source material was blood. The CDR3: CASSLIKEKGYTF. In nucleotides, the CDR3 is TGTGCCAGCAGCTTAATAAAGGAGAAGGGCTACACCTTC.